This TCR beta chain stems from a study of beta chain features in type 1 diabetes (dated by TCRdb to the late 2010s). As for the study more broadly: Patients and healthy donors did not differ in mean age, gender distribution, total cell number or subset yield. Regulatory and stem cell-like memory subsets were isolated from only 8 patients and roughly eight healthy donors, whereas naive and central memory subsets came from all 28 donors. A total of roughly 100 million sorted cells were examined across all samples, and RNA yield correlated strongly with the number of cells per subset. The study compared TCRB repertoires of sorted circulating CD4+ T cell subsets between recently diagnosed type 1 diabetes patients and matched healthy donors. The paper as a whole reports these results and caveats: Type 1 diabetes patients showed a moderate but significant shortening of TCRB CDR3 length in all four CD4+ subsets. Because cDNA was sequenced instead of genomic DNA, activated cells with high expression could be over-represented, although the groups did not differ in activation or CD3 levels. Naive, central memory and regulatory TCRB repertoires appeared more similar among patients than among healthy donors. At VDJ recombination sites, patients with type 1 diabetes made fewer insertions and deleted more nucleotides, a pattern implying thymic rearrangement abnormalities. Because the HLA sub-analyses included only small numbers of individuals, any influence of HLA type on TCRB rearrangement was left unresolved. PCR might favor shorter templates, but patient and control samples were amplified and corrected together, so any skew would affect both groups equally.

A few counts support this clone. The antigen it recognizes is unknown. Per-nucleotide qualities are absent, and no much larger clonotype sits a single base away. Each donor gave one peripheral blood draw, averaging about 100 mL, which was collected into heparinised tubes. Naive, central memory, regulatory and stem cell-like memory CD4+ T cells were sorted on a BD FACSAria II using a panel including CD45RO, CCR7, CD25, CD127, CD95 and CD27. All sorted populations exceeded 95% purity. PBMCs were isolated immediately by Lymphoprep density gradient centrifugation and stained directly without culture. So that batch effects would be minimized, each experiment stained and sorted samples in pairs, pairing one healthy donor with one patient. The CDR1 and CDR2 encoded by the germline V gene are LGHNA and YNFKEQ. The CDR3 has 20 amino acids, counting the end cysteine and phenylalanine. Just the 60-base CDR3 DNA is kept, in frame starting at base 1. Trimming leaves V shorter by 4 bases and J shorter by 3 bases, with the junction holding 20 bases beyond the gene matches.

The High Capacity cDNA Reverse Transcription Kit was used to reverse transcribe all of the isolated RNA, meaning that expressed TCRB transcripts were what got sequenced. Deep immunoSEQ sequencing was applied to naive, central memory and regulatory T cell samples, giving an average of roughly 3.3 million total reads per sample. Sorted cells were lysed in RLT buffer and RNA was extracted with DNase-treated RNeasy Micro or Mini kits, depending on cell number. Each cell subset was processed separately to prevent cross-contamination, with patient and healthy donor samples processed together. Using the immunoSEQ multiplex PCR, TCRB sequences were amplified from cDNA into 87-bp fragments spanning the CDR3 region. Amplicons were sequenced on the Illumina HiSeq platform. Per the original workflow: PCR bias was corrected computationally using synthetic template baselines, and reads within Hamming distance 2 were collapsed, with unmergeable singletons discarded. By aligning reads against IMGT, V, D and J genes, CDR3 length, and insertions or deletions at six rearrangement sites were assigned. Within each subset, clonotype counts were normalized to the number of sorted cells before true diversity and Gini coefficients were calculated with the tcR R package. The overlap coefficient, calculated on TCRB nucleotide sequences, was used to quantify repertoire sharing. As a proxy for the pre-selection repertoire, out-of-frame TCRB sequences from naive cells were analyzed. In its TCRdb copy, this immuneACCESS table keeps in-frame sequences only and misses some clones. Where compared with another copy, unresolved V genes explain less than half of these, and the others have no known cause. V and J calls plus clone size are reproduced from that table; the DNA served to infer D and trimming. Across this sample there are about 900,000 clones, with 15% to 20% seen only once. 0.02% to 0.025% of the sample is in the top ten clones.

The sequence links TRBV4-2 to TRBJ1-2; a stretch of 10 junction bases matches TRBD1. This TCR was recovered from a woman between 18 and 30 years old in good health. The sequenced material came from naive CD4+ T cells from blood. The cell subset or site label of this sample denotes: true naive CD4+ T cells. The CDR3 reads CASSRHPPGQGTRYDYGYTF. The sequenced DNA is TGTGCCAGCAGCCGACACCCTCCGGGACAGGGGACGCGTTACGACTATGGCTACACCTTC.